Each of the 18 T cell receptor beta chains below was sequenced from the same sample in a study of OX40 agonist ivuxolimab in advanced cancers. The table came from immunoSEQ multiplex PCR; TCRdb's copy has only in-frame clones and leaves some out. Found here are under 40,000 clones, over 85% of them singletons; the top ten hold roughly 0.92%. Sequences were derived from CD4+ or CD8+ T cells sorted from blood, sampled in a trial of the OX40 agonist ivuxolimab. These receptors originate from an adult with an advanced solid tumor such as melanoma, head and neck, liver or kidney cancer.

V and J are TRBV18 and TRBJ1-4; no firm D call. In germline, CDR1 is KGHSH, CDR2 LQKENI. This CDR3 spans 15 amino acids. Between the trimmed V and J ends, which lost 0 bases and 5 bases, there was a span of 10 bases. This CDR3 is CASSPPSPRNEKLFF. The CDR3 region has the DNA TGTGCCAGCTCACCACCTTCACCCAGAAATGAAAAACTGTTTTTT.

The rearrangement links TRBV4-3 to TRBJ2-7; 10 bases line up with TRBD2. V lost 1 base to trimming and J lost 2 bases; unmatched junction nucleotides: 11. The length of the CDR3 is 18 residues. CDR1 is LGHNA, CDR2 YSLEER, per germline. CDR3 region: CASSQGITSGTVTYEQYF. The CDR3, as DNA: TGCGCCAGCAGCCAAGGGATCACTAGCGGGACTGTTACCTACGAGCAGTACTTC.

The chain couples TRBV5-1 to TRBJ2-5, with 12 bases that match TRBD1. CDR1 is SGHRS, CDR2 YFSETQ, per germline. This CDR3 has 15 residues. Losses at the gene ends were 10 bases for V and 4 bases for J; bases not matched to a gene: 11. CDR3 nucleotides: TGCGCCGCAAGACTGGGACAGGGGGCAGGAGAGACCCAGTACTTC. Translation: CAARLGQGAGETQYF.

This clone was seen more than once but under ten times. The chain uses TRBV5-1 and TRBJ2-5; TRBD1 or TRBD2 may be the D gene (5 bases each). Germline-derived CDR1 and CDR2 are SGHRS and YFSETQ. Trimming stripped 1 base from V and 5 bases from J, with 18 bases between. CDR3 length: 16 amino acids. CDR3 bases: TGCGCCAGCAGCTTGTACCGGGACCCTGCGTGGGAGACCCAGTACTTC. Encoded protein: CASSLYRDPAWETQYF.

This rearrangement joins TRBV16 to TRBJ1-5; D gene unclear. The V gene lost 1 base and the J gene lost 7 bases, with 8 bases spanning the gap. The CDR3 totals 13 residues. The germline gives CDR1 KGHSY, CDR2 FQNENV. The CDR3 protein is CASSQLAGQPQHF. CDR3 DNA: TGTGCCAGCAGCCAATTGGCGGGGCAGCCCCAGCATTTT. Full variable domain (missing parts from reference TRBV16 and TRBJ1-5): GEEVAQTPKHLVRGEGQKAKLYCAPIKGHSYVFWYQQVLKNEFKFLISFQNENVFDETGMPKERFSAKCLPNSPCSLEIQATKLEDSAVYFCASSQLAGQPQHFGDGTRLSIL.

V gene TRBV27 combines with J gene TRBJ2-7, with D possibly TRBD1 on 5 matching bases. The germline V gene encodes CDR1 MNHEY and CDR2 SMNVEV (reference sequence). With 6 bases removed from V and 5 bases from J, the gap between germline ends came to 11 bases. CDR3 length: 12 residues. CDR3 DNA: TGTGCCAGCAGATCCAGGGCCCACGAGCAGTACTTC. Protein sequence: CASRSRAHEQYF.

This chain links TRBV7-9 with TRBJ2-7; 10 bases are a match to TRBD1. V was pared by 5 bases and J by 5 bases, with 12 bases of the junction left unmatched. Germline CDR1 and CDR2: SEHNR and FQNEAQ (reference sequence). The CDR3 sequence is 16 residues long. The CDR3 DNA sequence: TGTGCCAGCAGCCGGGAGGCGATGGGGACAGGGGACGAGCAGTACTTC. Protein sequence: CASSREAMGTGDEQYF.

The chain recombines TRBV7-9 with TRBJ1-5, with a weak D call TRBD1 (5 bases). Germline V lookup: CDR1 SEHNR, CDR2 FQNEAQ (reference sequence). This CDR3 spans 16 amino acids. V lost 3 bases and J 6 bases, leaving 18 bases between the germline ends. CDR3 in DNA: TGTGCCAGCAGCTTCGTCGGTGGAGGGGCAAGTCAGCCCCAGCATTTT. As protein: CASSFVGGGASQPQHF.

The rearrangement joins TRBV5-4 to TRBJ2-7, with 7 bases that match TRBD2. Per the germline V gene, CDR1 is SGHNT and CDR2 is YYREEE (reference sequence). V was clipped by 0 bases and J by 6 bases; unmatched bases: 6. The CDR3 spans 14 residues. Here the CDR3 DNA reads TGTGCCAGCAGCTTGGAGTCGCGGGGGTCCGAGCAGTACTTC. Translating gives CASSLESRGSEQYF.

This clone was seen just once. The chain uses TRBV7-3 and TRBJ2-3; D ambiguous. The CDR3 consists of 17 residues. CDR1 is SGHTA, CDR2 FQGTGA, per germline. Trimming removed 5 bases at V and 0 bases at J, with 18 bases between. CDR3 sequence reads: CASSPTVGITSTDTQYF. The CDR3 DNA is TGTGCCAGCAGCCCAACCGTGGGTATTACTAGCACAGATACGCAGTATTTT.

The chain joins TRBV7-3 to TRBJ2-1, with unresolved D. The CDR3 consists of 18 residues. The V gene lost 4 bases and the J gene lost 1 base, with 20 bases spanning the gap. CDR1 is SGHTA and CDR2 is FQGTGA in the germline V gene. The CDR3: CASSSGAALERSYNEQFF. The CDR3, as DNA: TGTGCCAGCAGCTCCGGCGCAGCGTTGGAGAGATCCTACAATGAGCAGTTCTTC.

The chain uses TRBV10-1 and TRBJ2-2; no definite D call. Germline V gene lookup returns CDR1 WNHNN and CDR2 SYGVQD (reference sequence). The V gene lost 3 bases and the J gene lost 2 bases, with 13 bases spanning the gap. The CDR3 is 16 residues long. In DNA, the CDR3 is TGCGCCAGCAGTGATGTGTCAGGCCTCAACACCGGGGAGCTGTTTTTT. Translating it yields CASSDVSGLNTGELFF.

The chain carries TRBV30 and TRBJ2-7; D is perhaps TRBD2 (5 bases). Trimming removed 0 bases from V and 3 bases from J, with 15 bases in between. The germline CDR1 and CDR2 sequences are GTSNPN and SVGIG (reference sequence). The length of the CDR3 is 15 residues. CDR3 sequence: CAWSVTDWRDYEQYF. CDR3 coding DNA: TGTGCCTGGAGTGTCACGGACTGGCGAGACTACGAGCAGTACTTC. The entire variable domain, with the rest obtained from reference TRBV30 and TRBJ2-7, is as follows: SQTIHQWPATLVQPVGSPLSLECTVEGTSNPNLYWYRQAAGRGLQLLFYSVGIGQISSEVPQNLSASRPQDRQFILSSKKLLLSDSGFYLCAWSVTDWRDYEQYFGPGTRLTVT.

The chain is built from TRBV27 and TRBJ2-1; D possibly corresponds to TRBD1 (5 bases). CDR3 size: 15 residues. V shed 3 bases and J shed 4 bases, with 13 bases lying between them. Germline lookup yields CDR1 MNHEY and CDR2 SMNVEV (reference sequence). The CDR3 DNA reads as TGTGCCAGCAGTTTCAATCAGGGTGTTTACAATGAGCAGTTCTTC. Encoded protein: CASSFNQGVYNEQFF.

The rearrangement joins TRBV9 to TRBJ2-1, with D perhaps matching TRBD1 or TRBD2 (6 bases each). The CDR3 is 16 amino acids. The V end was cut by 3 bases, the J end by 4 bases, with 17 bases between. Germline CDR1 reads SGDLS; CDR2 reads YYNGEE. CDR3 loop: CASSAPGVGAYNEQFF. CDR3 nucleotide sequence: TGTGCCAGCAGCGCCCCGGGAGTGGGGGCTTACAATGAGCAGTTCTTC.

CDR3 protein: CASSFNMNTEAFF. Written as DNA, the CDR3 is TGTGCCAGCAGCTTCAATATGAACACTGAAGCTTTCTTT. The chain carries TRBV7-9 and TRBJ1-1; no reliable D call. Trimming took off 3 bases at V and 0 bases at J, with 5 bases between the two ends. The CDR3 is 13 amino acids. CDR1 is SEHNR, CDR2 FQNEAQ, per germline (reference sequence).

The CDR3 loop reads CASSSWTAYGYTF. The DNA of the CDR3 is TGTGCCAGCAGTTCCTGGACCGCCTATGGCTACACCTTC. The genes are TRBV6-5 and TRBJ1-2; D is ambiguous. Per germline, CDR1 MNHEY and CDR2 SVGAGI. This CDR3 is built from 13 residues. Trimming stripped 4 bases from V and 4 bases from J, with 10 bases between.

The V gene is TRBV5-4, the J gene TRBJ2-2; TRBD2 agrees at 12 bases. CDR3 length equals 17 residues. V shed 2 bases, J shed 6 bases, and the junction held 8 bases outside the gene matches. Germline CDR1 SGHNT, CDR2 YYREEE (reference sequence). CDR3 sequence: CASSFSPGLAGSGELFF. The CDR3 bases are TGTGCCAGCAGCTTCTCCCCGGGACTAGCGGGTTCCGGGGAGCTGTTTTTT.